The clone carrying this TCR beta chain was seen once. The length of the CDR3 is 15 residues. Trimming left V 7 bases short and J 0 bases short, with 13 bases between. Germline loops: CDR1 SEHNR, CDR2 FQNEAQ (reference sequence). The record originates from a study of blood T cell repertoires in COVID-19. Turning to the study itself: Collection of acute and convalescent COVID-19 samples took place in the United States, Italy and Spain. From T cells, B-cell-depleted T cells, or PBMCs came the material, which was cDNA or gDNA.

In the original workflow: The authors estimated nucleated cell counts from reference gene primer amplification. Using immunoSEQ multiplex PCR, the repertoire was profiled, and TCRdb retains in-frame clones only, with some absent. The D gene and trimming were derived from the DNA, and the V and J assignments and clone size from that table. The sample lists about 190,000 clones, approximately 88% seen once, with about 4.1% in the top ten. The sequencing sample was made of peripheral blood. The chain couples TRBV7-9 to TRBJ2-1; maybe TRBD2 (5 bases). This TCR came from a woman under 40 with acute or convalescent COVID-19. The CDR3 is CASNPDSSSYNEQFF. As DNA, the CDR3 is TGTGCCAGCAACCCGGACTCAAGCTCCTACAATGAGCAGTTCTTC.